The following is a TCR beta chain sequence with its context. Germline trimming cut 2 bases from V and 3 bases from J; bases unmatched to any gene: 6. CDR3 length: 15 residues. Germline V CDR1 and CDR2: SGHNT, YENEEA. Cohort allocation depended upon clinical history that participants reported. The data are from a study of blood T cell repertoires in COVID-19. Study details: The United States, Italy and Spain supplied acute and convalescent COVID-19 samples. T cells, B-cell-depleted T cells, or PBMCs provided the cDNA or gDNA that served as material.

Original methodology: Reference gene primers were amplified, and this amplification served to estimate nucleated cell counts. The repertoire was sequenced with immunoSEQ multiplex PCR; TCRdb's copy has only in-frame clones and lacks some. Clone size and the V and J calls come from that table; the DNA yielded D and trimming. The repertoire has approximately 260,000 clones, around 85% of them found once; the top ten carry 3% to 4%. This TCR was sampled from a woman in her thirties or forties with acute COVID-19. The sample consisted of PBMCs or T cells enriched from blood (not recorded which). The J gene is TRBJ2-7, the V gene TRBV11-3, with 8 bases identical to TRBD1. CDR3 sequence: CASSLKFTGGYEQYF. The CDR3 DNA reads as TGTGCCAGCAGCTTAAAATTCACAGGGGGCTACGAGCAGTACTTC.